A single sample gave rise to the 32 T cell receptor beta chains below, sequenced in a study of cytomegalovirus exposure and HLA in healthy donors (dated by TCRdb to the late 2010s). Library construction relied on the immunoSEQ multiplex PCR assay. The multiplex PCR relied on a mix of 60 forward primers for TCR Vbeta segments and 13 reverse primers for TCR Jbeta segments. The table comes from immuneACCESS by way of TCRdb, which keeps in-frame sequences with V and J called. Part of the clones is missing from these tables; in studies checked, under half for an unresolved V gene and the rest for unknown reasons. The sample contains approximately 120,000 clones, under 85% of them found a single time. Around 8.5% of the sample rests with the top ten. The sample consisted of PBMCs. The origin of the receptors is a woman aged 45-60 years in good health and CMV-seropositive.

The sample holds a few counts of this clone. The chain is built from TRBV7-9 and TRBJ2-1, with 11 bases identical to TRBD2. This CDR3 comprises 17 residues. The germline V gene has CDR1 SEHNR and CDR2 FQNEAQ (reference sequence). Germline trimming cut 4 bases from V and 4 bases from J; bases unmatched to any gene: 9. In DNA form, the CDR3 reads TGTGCCAGCAGCTGGGGACTAGCGGAGATCCGTTACAATGAGCAGTTCTTC. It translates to CASSWGLAEIRYNEQFF. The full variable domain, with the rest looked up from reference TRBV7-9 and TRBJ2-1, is DTGVSQNPRHKITKRGQNVTFRCDPISEHNRLYWYRQTLGQGPEFLTYFQNEAQLEKSRLLSDRFSAERPKGSFSTLEIQRTEQGDSAMYLCASSWGLAEIRYNEQFFGPGTRLTVL.

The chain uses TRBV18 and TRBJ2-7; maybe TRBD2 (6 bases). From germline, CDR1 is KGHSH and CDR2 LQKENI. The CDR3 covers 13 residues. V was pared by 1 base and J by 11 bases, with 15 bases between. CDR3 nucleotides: TGTGCCAGCTCACCACAGCCAGGGCGGAGGGAGTACTTC. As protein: CASSPQPGRREYF.

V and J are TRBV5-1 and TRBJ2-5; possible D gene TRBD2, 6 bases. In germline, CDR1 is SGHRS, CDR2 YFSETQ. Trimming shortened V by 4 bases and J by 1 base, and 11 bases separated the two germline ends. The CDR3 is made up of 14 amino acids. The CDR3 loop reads CASSPGSGQETQYF. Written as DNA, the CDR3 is TGCGCCAGCAGCCCCGGGAGTGGCCAAGAGACCCAGTACTTC.

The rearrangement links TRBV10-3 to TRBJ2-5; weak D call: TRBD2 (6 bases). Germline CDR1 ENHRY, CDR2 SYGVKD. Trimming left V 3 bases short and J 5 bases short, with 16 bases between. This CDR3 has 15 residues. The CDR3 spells CAISDLGGRRETQYF. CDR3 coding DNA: TGTGCCATCAGTGACTTGGGGGGTCGGAGGGAGACCCAGTACTTC.

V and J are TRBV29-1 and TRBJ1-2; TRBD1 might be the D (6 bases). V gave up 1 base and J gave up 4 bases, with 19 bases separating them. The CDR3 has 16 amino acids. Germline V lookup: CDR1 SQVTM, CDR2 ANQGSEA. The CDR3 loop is CSVEGLLGGRGYGYTF. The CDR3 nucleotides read TGCAGCGTTGAAGGTTTATTGGGTGGCAGGGGCTATGGCTACACCTTC.

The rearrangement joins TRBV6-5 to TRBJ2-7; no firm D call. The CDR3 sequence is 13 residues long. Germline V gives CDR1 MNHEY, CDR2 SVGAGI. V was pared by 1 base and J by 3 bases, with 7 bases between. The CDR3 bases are TGTGCCAGCAGTTACTACGCGAGCTACGAGCAGTACTTC. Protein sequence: CASSYYASYEQYF.

The CDR3 loop reads CASSLAGGQTLYGYTF. The CDR3 DNA reads TGTGCCAGCAGCTTGGCCGGAGGACAGACCCTTTATGGCTACACCTTC. The J gene is TRBJ1-2, the V gene TRBV5-4, with TRBD1 as a possible D gene (6 bases). This CDR3 has 16 amino acids. V lost 0 bases and J lost 5, with 17 bases in between. From germline, CDR1 is SGHNT and CDR2 YYREEE (reference sequence).

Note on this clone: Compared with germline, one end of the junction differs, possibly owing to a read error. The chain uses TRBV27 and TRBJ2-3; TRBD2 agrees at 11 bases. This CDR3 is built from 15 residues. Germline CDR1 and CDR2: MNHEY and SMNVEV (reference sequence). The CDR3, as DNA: TGTGCGAGCAGTTTACTAGCGGGGGCCTTGGGTACGCAGTATTTT. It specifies CASSLLAGALGTQYF.

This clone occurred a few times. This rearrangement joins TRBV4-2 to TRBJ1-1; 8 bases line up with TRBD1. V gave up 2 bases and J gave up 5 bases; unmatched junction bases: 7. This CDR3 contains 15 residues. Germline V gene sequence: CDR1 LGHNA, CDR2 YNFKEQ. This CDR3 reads CASSQHRGAGTEAFF. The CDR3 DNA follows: TGTGCCAGCAGCCAACACAGGGGGGCAGGGACTGAAGCTTTCTTT.

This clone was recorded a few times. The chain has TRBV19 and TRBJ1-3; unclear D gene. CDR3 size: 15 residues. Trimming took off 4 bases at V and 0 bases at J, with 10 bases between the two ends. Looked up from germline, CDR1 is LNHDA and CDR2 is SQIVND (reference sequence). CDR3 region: CASSNPPSSGNTIYF. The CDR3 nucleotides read TGTGCCAGTAGTAACCCCCCCAGCTCTGGAAACACCATATATTTT.

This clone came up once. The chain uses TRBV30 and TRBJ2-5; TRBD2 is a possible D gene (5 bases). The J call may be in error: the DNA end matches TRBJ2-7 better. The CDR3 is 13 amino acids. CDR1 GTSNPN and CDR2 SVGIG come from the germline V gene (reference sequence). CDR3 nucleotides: TGTGCCTGGACCAAAGGAGGTACCTACGAGCAGTACTTC. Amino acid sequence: CAWTKGGTYEQYF.

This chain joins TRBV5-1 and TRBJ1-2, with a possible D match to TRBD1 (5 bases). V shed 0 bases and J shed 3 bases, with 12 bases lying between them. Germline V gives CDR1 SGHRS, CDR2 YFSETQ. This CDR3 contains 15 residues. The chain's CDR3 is CASSLDSGGYYGYTF. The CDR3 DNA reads TGCGCCAGCAGCTTGGATTCGGGGGGTTACTATGGCTACACCTTC.

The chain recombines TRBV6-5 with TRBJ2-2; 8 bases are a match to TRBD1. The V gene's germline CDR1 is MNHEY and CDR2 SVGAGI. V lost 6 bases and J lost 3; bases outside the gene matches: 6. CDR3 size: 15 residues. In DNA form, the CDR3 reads TGTGCCAGCAGAATTACAGGGGGTGACACCGGGGAGCTGTTTTTT. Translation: CASRITGGDTGELFF.

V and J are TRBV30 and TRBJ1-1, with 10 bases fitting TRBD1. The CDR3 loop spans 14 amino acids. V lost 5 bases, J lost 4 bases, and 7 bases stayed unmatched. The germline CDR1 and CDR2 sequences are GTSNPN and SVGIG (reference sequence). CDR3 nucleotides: TGTGCCTGGGGGACGTGGGACAGGGGCACTGAAGCTTTCTTT. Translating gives CAWGTWDRGTEAFF. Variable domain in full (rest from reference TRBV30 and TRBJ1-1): SQTIHQWPATLVQPVGSPLSLECTVEGTSNPNLYWYRQAAGRGLQLLFYSVGIGQISSEVPQNLSASRPQDRQFILSSKKLLLSDSGFYLCAWGTWDRGTEAFFGQGTRLTVV.

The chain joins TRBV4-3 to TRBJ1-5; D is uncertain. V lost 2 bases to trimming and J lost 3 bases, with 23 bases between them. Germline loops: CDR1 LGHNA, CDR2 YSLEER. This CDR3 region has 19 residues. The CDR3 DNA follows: TGCGCCAGCAGCCAATTTTGGCCCGGGGATCGAAGTAACAATCAGCCCCAGCATTTT. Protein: CASSQFWPGDRSNNQPQHF.

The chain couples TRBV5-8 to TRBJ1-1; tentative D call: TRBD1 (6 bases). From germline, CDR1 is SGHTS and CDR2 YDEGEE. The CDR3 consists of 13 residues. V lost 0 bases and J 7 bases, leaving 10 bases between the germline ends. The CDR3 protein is CASSLGRGSEAFF. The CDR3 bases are TGTGCCAGCAGCTTGGGAAGGGGGAGTGAAGCTTTCTTT.

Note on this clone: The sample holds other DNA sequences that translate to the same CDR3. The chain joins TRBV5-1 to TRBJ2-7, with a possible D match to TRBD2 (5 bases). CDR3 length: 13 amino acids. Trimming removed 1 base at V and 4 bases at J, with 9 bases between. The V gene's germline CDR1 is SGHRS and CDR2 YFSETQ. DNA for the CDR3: TGCGCCAGCAGCTTGCCGGGAACTTACGAGCAGTACTTC. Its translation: CASSLPGTYEQYF.

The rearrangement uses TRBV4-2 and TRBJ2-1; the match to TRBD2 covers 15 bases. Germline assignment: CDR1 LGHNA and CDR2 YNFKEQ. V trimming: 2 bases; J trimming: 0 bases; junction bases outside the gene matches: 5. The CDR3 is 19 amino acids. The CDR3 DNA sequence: TGTGCCAGCAGCCAACCGGGACTAGCGGGAGGTCCCTCCTACAATGAGCAGTTCTTC. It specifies CASSQPGLAGGPSYNEQFF.

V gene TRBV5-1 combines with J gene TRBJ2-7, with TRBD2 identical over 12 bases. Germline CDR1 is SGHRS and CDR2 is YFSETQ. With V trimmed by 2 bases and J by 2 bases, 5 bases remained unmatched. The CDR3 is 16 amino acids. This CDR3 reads CASSFLLAGGPYEQYF. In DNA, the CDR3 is TGCGCCAGCAGCTTTTTACTAGCGGGGGGCCCCTACGAGCAGTACTTC.

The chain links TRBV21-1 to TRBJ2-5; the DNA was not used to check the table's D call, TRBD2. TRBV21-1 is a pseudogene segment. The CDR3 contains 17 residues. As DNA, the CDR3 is TGTGCCAGCAGCACAATCCCACCTCGGGAAGCCGGGGAGACCCAGTACTTC. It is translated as CASSTIPPREAGETQYF.

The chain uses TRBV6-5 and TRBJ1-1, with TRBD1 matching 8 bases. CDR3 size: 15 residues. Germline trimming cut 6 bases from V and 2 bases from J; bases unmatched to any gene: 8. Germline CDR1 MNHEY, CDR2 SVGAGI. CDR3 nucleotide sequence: TGTGCCAGCAGATTCGGACAGGGACAAAACACTGAAGCTTTCTTT. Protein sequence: CASRFGQGQNTEAFF.

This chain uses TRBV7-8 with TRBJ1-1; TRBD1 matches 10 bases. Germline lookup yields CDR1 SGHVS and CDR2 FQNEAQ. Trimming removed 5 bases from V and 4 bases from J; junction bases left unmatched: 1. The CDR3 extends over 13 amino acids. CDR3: CASSRTGGTEAFF. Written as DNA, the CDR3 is TGTGCCAGCAGCCGGACAGGGGGCACTGAAGCTTTCTTT.

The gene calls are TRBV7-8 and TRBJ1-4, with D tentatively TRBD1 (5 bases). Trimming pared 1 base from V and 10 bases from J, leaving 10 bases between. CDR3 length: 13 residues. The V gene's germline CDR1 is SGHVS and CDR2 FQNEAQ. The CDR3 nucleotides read TGTGCCAGCAGCTTAGTGGTGGGGGGAAAACTGTTTTTT. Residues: CASSLVVGGKLFF.

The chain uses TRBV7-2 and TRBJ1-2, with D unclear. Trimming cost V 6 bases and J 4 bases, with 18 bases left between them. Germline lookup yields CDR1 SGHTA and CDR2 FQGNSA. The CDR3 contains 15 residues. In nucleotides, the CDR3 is TGTGCCAGCAGTGGAGGGCAGATTCACATCTATGGCTACACCTTC. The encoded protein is CASSGGQIHIYGYTF.

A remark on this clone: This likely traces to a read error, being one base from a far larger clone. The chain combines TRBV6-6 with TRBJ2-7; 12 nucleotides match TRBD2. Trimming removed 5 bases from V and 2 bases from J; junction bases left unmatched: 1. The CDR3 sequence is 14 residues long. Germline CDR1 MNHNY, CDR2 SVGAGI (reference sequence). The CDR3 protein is CASSRTSGAYEQYF. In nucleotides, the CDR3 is TGTGCCAGCAGTCGGACTAGCGGGGCCTACGAGCAGTACTTC.

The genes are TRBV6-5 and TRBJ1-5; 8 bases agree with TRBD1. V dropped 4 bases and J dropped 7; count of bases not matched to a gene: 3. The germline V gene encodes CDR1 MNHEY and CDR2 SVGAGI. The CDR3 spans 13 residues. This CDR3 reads CASSSGGGQPQHF. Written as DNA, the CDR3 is TGTGCCAGCAGTTCAGGGGGCGGCCAGCCCCAGCATTTT.

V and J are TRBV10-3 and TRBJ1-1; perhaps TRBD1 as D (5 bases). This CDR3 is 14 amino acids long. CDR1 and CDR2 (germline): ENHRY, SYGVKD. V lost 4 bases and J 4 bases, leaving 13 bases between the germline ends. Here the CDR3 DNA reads TGTGCCATCAGTGGAACGGGGGTGGGCACTGAAGCTTTCTTT. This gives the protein CAISGTGVGTEAFF.

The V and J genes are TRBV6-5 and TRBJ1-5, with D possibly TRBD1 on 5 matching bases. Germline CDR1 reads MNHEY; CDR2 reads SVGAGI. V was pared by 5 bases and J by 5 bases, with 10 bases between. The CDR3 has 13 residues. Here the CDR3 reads CASSPDSYQPQHF. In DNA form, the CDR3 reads TGTGCCAGCAGTCCCGACAGCTATCAGCCCCAGCATTTT.

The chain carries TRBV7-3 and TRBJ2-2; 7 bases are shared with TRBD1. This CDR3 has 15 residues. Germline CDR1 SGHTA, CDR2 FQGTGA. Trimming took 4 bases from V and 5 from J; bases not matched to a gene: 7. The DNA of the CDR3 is TGTGCCAGCAGCTATCGGGACAGTAGAACCGGGGAGCTGTTTTTT. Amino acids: CASSYRDSRTGELFF.

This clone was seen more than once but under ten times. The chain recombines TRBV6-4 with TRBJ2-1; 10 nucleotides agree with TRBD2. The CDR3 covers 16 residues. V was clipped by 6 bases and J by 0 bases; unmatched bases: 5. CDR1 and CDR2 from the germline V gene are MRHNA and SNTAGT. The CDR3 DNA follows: TGTGCCAGCAGCAGGACTAGCGGATACTCCTACAATGAGCAGTTCTTC. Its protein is CASSRTSGYSYNEQFF.

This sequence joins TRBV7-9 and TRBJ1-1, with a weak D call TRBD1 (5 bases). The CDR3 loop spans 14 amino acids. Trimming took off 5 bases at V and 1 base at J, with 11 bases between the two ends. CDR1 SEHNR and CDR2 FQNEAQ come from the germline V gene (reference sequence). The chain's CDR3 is CASSIRQGNTEAFF. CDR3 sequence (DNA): TGTGCCAGCAGCATTAGGCAGGGGAACACTGAAGCTTTCTTT.

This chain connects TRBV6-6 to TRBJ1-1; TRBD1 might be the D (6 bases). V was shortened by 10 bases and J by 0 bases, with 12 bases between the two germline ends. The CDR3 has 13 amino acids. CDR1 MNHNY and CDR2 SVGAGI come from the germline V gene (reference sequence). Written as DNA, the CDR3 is TGTGCCACCTCCTGGACAGTGAACACTGAAGCTTTCTTT. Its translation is CATSWTVNTEAFF.